The 10 T cell receptor beta chains reported below all come from one sample, sequenced in a study of response to subunit inactivated influenza vaccine. One entry per CDR3 protein, called by TCRdb with MiXCR from the RT-PCR reads. The table records about 530,000 distinct CDR3 sequences, 10% to 15% of them present only once. The specimen comprised PBMCs from blood, sampled on the day of vaccination. The source is a man aged 45-65 years who received an inactivated influenza vaccine.

The chain is built from TRBV12-3 or TRBV12-4 and TRBJ1-1, with 7 bases lining up with TRBD1. Germline trimming cut 6 bases from V and 4 bases from J; bases unmatched to any gene: 8. The CDR3 has 14 amino acids. CDR3 residues: CASSLTGWGTEAFF. The CDR3 coding sequence is TGTGCCAGCAGCTTGACAGGGTGGGGCACTGAAGCTTTCTTT.

The chain carries TRBV6-2 or TRBV6-3 and TRBJ1-2, with D perhaps TRBD1 (5 bases). This CDR3 contains 15 residues. Trimming removed 5 bases from V and 4 bases from J, with 17 bases in between. Germline loops: CDR1 MNHEY, CDR2 SVGEGT. The CDR3 bases are TGTGCCAGCAGTCCAGGGTCCTCACAACGCTATGGCTACACCTTC. As protein: CASSPGSSQRYGYTF.

The chain has TRBV2 and TRBJ2-3; 7 nucleotides match TRBD2. V lost 9 bases and J lost 2; bases outside the gene matches: 14. The CDR3 length is 16 residues. From germline, CDR1 is SNHLY and CDR2 FYNNEI. The CDR3 loop is CARTTDLGTITDTQYF. In DNA form, the CDR3 reads TGTGCCAGGACGACCGATCTCGGGACTATCACAGATACGCAGTATTTT.

This chain uses TRBV5-1 with TRBJ2-6; 10 bases are shared with TRBD2. Per the germline V gene, CDR1 is SGHRS and CDR2 is YFSETQ. V dropped 0 bases and J dropped 0; count of bases not matched to a gene: 6. The CDR3 has 19 residues. In DNA, the CDR3 is TGCGCCAGCAGCTTGGCTGGGACTAGCGCTATCTCTGGGGCCAACGTCCTGACTTTC. As protein: CASSLAGTSAISGANVLTF.

This clonotype has just a few counts. The chain employs TRBV6-5 and TRBJ1-4; TRBD1 is a possible D gene (6 bases). Trimming shortened V by 2 bases and J by 2 bases, and 15 bases separated the two germline ends. The CDR3 is made up of 17 amino acids. Germline V gives CDR1 MNHEY, CDR2 SVGAGI. In nucleotides, the CDR3 is TGTGCCAGCAGTTACGGGGCAGGGAGGGGGACTAATGAAAAACTGTTTTTT. As protein: CASSYGAGRGTNEKLFF.

This clonotype came up a few times. The chain employs TRBV14 and TRBJ1-2; D remains unclear. CDR3 length equals 13 residues. V was cut by 0 bases and J by 4 bases, with 6 bases left in between. The V gene's germline CDR1 is SGHDN and CDR2 FVKESK. In nucleotides, the CDR3 is TGTGCCAGCAGCCAAGAGTTCCGCTATGGCTACACCTTC. Its translation is CASSQEFRYGYTF.

The chain has TRBV30 and TRBJ2-5, with D unclear. The CDR3 covers 14 residues. Trimming left V 1 base short and J 2 bases short, with 11 bases between. In germline, CDR1 is GTSNPN, CDR2 SVGIG (reference sequence). The CDR3 is CAWSGSVLQETQYF. As DNA, the CDR3 is TGTGCCTGGAGTGGCTCGGTTCTTCAAGAGACCCAGTACTTC.

The CDR3 coding sequence is TGTGCCAGTACCTCAGTAGGGTTCGACTATGGCTACACCTTC. This sequence encodes CASTSVGFDYGYTF. The chain couples TRBV19 to TRBJ1-2, with D unresolved. The ends were cut back, 7 bases at V and 3 bases at J, with 15 bases in the middle. Per the germline V gene, CDR1 is LNHDA and CDR2 is SQIVND (reference sequence). The CDR3 consists of 14 residues.

This clonotype was recorded a few times. The chain is built from TRBV20-1 and TRBJ1-2; D is unclear. The V gene lost 6 bases and the J gene lost 8 bases, with 16 bases spanning the gap. The germline V gene has CDR1 DFQATT and CDR2 SNEGSKA (reference sequence). This CDR3 contains 12 residues. Here the CDR3 reads CSATGGPLGYTF. The CDR3 DNA sequence: TGCAGTGCCACTGGCGGGCCACTGGGCTACACCTTC.

Concerning this clonotype: Possible read error: a much larger clone is one base away. The chain carries TRBV9 and TRBJ2-7, with 7 nucleotides matching TRBD1. Germline trimming cut 2 bases from V and 5 bases from J; bases unmatched to any gene: 7. CDR1 and CDR2 (germline): SGDLS, YYNGEE. CDR3 length: 14 amino acids. CDR3 DNA: TGTGCCAGCAGCGTCGGACAGGAAGAGAACGAGCAGTACTTC. It encodes CASSVGQEENEQYF.